These 27 T cell receptor beta chains share one sample of origin, sequenced in a study of graft-versus-host responses after intestinal transplantation. Graft tissue was processed to release intraepithelial and lamina propria lymphocytes. Here immunoSEQ multiplex PCR was the method, and the copy in TCRdb shows in-frame clones only, minus some. The sample carries 510 or so clones, roughly 90% recorded once. The sequencing used ileum tissue, collected about 6 weeks after intestinal transplant. The receptors were sampled from a human patient who received an intestinal transplant, so some T cells may come from the graft donor.

The chain combines TRBV28 with TRBJ1-3, with TRBD1 matching over 7 bases. Germline loops: CDR1 MDHEN, CDR2 SYDVKM. V was pared by 5 bases and J by 0 bases, with 10 bases of the junction left unmatched. This CDR3 comprises 17 residues. The CDR3, as DNA: TGTGCCAGCAGTCCCATGGACAGGTCTAGCTCTGGAAACACCATATATTTT. It specifies CASSPMDRSSSGNTIYF.

This clone has only a few counts. The CDR3 region has the DNA TGTGCCAGCAGTTTCCCGGGGGGGGGTAGCAATCAGCCCCAGCATTTT. This encodes CASSFPGGGSNQPQHF. The chain joins TRBV28 to TRBJ1-5; TRBD1 is a possible D gene (5 bases). The CDR3 runs to 16 residues. The germline V gene has CDR1 MDHEN and CDR2 SYDVKM. Trimming pared 3 bases from V and 0 bases from J, leaving 12 bases between.

This sequence joins TRBV28 and TRBJ1-1; the D gene is possibly TRBD1 (5 bases). The CDR3 is made up of 14 amino acids. CDR1 MDHEN and CDR2 SYDVKM come from the germline V gene. V gave up 4 bases and J gave up 2 bases, with 11 bases separating them. CDR3 in amino acids: CASSSRGENTEAFF. CDR3 bases: TGTGCCAGCAGTTCAAGGGGAGAAAACACTGAAGCTTTCTTT.

The chain has TRBV7-2 and TRBJ2-1, with 13 nucleotides matching TRBD2. The germline V gene encodes CDR1 SGHTA and CDR2 FQGNSA. This CDR3 comprises 14 residues. Losses at the gene ends were 4 bases for V and 6 bases for J; bases not matched to a gene: 0. The DNA of the CDR3 is TGTGCCAGCAGCTGGACTAGCGGGAGCAATGAGCAGTTCTTC. It codes for CASSWTSGSNEQFF.

The rearrangement uses TRBV19 and TRBJ1-1, with no clear D. Trimming took 3 bases from V and 4 from J, leaving 12 bases between them. The CDR3 covers 14 residues. In germline, CDR1 is LNHDA, CDR2 SQIVND (reference sequence). CDR3 sequence: CASSIWAASTEAFF. CDR3 sequence (DNA): TGTGCCAGTAGTATCTGGGCTGCCAGCACTGAAGCTTTCTTT.

The chain is built from TRBV7-2 and TRBJ2-5; D perhaps matches TRBD2 (5 bases). V lost 5 bases and J 7 bases, leaving 20 bases between the germline ends. Germline V gene lookup returns CDR1 SGHTA and CDR2 FQGNSA. The length of the CDR3 is 15 residues. The chain's CDR3 is CASSRQTGTGGTQYF. The CDR3 DNA reads TGTGCCAGCAGCAGACAAACGGGTACCGGAGGGACCCAGTACTTC.

The chain is built from TRBV5-4 and TRBJ2-1; D is possibly TRBD2 (6 bases). Trimming took off 4 bases at V and 4 bases at J, with 21 bases between the two ends. CDR1 and CDR2 from the germline V gene are SGHNT and YYREEE (reference sequence). The length of the CDR3 is 17 residues. CDR3 bases: TGTGCCAGCAGCCCACACGGGACTCCAACACCTTACAATGAGCAGTTCTTC. Amino acids: CASSPHGTPTPYNEQFF. Based on the CDR3 plus reference TRBV5-4 and TRBJ2-1, the full variable domain is ETGVTQSPTHLIKTRGQQVTLRCSSQSGHNTVSWYQQALGQGPQFIFQYYREEENGRGNFPPRFSGLQFPNYSSELNVNALELDDSALYLCASSPHGTPTPYNEQFFGPGTRLTVL.

The V and J genes are TRBV5-5 and TRBJ2-7; D is unresolved. The CDR3 runs to 12 residues. The V gene's germline CDR1 is SGHKS and CDR2 YYEKEE (reference sequence). Trimming took 4 bases from V and 5 from J, leaving 10 bases between them. CDR3 coding DNA: TGTGCCAGCAGCCCTCGTTACAACGAGCAGTACTTC. It codes for CASSPRYNEQYF.

V gene TRBV25-1 combines with J gene TRBJ2-5, with 7 positions matching TRBD2. The CDR3 length is 15 residues. Germline assignment: CDR1 MGHDK and CDR2 SYGVNS. The trim removed 0 bases at V and 5 bases at J, leaving 6 bases unmatched. CDR3 protein: CASSEYPMGGETQYF. The CDR3 coding sequence is TGTGCCAGCAGTGAATATCCTATGGGGGGGGAGACCCAGTACTTC.

The J gene is TRBJ1-1, the V gene TRBV29-1, with TRBD1 identical over 8 bases. The trim removed 5 bases at V and 4 bases at J, leaving 9 bases unmatched. Germline CDR1 and CDR2: SQVTM and ANQGSEA. CDR3 length: 14 residues. The CDR3 loop is CSVSYGTGGTEAFF. The CDR3 nucleotides read TGCAGCGTTTCTTACGGGACAGGAGGCACTGAAGCTTTCTTT.

The V call is TRBV5-1, the J call TRBJ1-4, with a weak D call TRBD1 (5 bases). This CDR3 spans 14 amino acids. The V end lost 4 bases, the J end lost 2 bases, and 9 bases lay between the germline ends. Germline CDR1 SGHRS, CDR2 YFSETQ. This chain's CDR3 is CASSPGGTNEKLFF. Written as DNA, the CDR3 is TGCGCCAGCAGCCCCGGGGGGACTAATGAAAAACTGTTTTTT. The entire variable domain, with the rest obtained from reference TRBV5-1 and TRBJ1-4, is as follows: KAGVTQTPRYLIKTRGQQVTLSCSPISGHRSVSWYQQTPGQGLQFLFEYFSETQRNKGNFPGRFSGRQFSNSRSEMNVSTLELGDSALYLCASSPGGTNEKLFFGSGTQLSVL.

The gene calls are TRBV9 and TRBJ2-5; the D is unclear. The J call may be incorrect, as the DNA end agrees better with TRBJ2-7. CDR3 length equals 12 residues. Germline V gives CDR1 SGDLS, CDR2 YYNGEE. The chain's CDR3 is CASSPEGSEQYF. CDR3 DNA sequence: TGTGCCAGCAGCCCCGAAGGTTCCGAGCAGTACTTC.

This rearrangement joins TRBV4-2 to TRBJ2-1; 8 bases are shared with TRBD2. Germline values: CDR1 LGHNA, CDR2 YNFKEQ. This CDR3 is 15 amino acids long. With 2 bases clipped from V and 3 bases from J, the junction kept 3 bases outside the gene matches. CDR3 sequence (DNA): TGTGCCAGCAGCCAATCCAGCGGGAGCTACAATGAGCAGTTCTTC. This sequence encodes CASSQSSGSYNEQFF.

The rearrangement joins TRBV6-4 to TRBJ2-5, with 14 positions matching TRBD2. The CDR3 is made up of 16 amino acids. V shed 8 bases and J 5 bases; nucleotides not matched to a gene: 10. The germline gives CDR1 MRHNA, CDR2 SNTAGT. The CDR3 spells CASGTSGSLGGETQYF. CDR3 DNA: TGTGCCAGCGGGACTAGCGGGAGTTTGGGCGGGGAGACCCAGTACTTC.

This chain links TRBV5-4 with TRBJ1-4; D is perhaps TRBD1 (5 bases). V was pared by 0 bases and J by 4 bases, with 10 bases between. From germline, CDR1 is SGHNT and CDR2 YYREEE (reference sequence). This CDR3 comprises 15 residues. The CDR3 coding sequence is TGTGCCAGCAGCTTGGAGGCAGGGAGTAATGAAAAACTGTTTTTT. This codes for CASSLEAGSNEKLFF.

The rearrangement joins TRBV5-1 to TRBJ2-1; 13 bases are a match to TRBD2. The germline gives CDR1 SGHRS, CDR2 YFSETQ. V lost 2 bases, J lost 8 bases, and 4 bases stayed unmatched. The CDR3 covers 15 residues. The CDR3 coding sequence is TGCGCCAGCAGCTTAGGACTAGCGGGAGCTGATGAGCAGTTCTTC. Translating it yields CASSLGLAGADEQFF.

The genes are TRBV9 and TRBJ2-7; D is perhaps TRBD2 (5 bases). Germline CDR1 reads SGDLS; CDR2 reads YYNGEE. V lost 4 bases and J lost 6, with 11 bases in between. The CDR3 is 12 residues long. The CDR3 loop reads CASSPGGSEQYF. The CDR3 nucleotides read TGTGCCAGCAGCCCCGGAGGTTCCGAGCAGTACTTC.

The rearrangement joins TRBV4-1 to TRBJ2-1; D may match TRBD1 or TRBD2 (5 bases each). CDR1 MGHRA and CDR2 YSYEKL come from the germline V gene. Trimming pared 6 bases from V and 0 bases from J, leaving 18 bases between. The CDR3 has 17 residues. The CDR3 sequence: CASRSGRGQSSYNEQFF. The CDR3 coding sequence is TGCGCCAGCAGATCCGGTCGGGGCCAGAGCTCCTACAATGAGCAGTTCTTC.

The chain couples TRBV27 to TRBJ1-1; D is ambiguous. This CDR3 has 14 residues. The V end lost 3 bases, the J end lost 4 bases, and 12 bases lay between the germline ends. CDR1 and CDR2 from the germline V gene are MNHEY and SMNVEV (reference sequence). CDR3: CASSFSWGGTEAFF. The CDR3 nucleotides are TGTGCCAGCAGTTTCTCCTGGGGAGGCACTGAAGCTTTCTTT.

This clone came up once. The chain combines TRBV4-1 with TRBJ1-3; D is unclear. With 0 bases removed from V and 2 bases from J, the gap between germline ends came to 14 bases. There are 17 residues in the CDR3. CDR1 and CDR2 (germline): MGHRA, YSYEKL. In nucleotides, the CDR3 is TGCGCCAGCAGCCAAGATTACGCCGGAACTACTGGAAACACCATATATTTT. It yields the protein CASSQDYAGTTGNTIYF.

V and J are TRBV27 and TRBJ2-7, with D maybe TRBD2 (5 bases). Trimming pared 1 base from V and 0 bases from J, leaving 13 bases between. This CDR3 has 16 amino acids. Germline CDR1 is MNHEY and CDR2 is SMNVEV (reference sequence). CDR3 region: CASSLWASPSSYEQYF. In DNA form, the CDR3 reads TGTGCCAGCAGTTTATGGGCTAGCCCAAGCTCCTACGAGCAGTACTTC.

This clone was recorded only once. The chain joins TRBV11-3 to TRBJ2-1, with D possibly matching TRBD2 (6 bases). The length of the CDR3 is 17 residues. Trimming stripped 5 bases from V and 2 bases from J, with 19 bases between. Germline assignment: CDR1 SGHNT and CDR2 YENEEA. The CDR3 reads CASSRDHRDSPYNEQFF. The CDR3 nucleotides read TGTGCCAGCAGCCGAGACCACCGGGACTCACCCTACAATGAGCAGTTCTTC.

The V gene is TRBV29-1, the J gene TRBJ1-2, with 7 positions matching TRBD1. CDR1 is SQVTM and CDR2 is ANQGSEA in the germline V gene. This CDR3 has 12 amino acids. V was pared by 6 bases and J by 3 bases, with 4 bases of the junction left unmatched. The CDR3 sequence: CSVVGTDYGYTF. The CDR3, as DNA: TGCAGCGTCGTCGGGACAGACTATGGCTACACCTTC.

The genes are TRBV7-6 and TRBJ2-5; 8 bases match TRBD1. V lost 2 bases, J lost 5 bases, and 4 bases stayed unmatched. The CDR3 runs 14 residues. Germline CDR1 SGHVS, CDR2 FNYEAQ. CDR3 amino acids: CASSLLGQVETQYF. CDR3 nucleotide sequence: TGTGCCAGCAGCTTACTGGGACAGGTCGAGACCCAGTACTTC.

The genes are TRBV7-4 and TRBJ2-7, with 10 bases identical to TRBD2. Germline trimming cut 3 bases from V and 1 base from J; bases unmatched to any gene: 6. Germline V lookup: CDR1 SGHVT, CDR2 SQSDAQ. This CDR3 is built from 16 residues. DNA for the CDR3: TGTGCCAGCAGCTTGCCCGGACTAGCGGTGTCCTACGAGCAGTACTTC. It specifies CASSLPGLAVSYEQYF.

This clone was detected only once. The V call is TRBV27, the J call TRBJ2-6, with D unresolved. The CDR3 covers 18 residues. The germline V and J ends were trimmed by 5 bases and 5 bases, with 22 bases remaining between them. CDR1 is MNHEY and CDR2 is SMNVEV in the germline V gene (reference sequence). DNA of the CDR3: TGTGCCAGCAGTGTACCCTTCTGGCTACAAAGTCGGGCCAACGTCCTGACTTTC. Protein: CASSVPFWLQSRANVLTF. Combining the CDR3 with reference TRBV27 and TRBJ2-6 gives the whole variable domain EAQVTQNPRYLITVTGKKLTVTCSQNMNHEYMSWYRQDPGLGLRQIYYSMNVEVTDKGDVPEGYKVSRKEKRNFPLILESPSPNQTSLYFCASSVPFWLQSRANVLTFGAGSRLTVL.

The V and J genes are TRBV28 and TRBJ2-3; D possibly corresponds to TRBD2 (6 bases). V was clipped by 3 bases and J by 4 bases, with 8 bases between them. The CDR3 is 13 residues long. Germline V CDR1 and CDR2: MDHEN, SYDVKM. The CDR3 reads CASSFSGADTQYF. The CDR3, as DNA: TGTGCCAGCAGTTTCTCGGGAGCAGATACGCAGTATTTT.